This record concerns one T cell receptor beta chain sequence. The data stem from a study of shared clonotypes between healthy human individuals. The method was immunoSEQ multiplex PCR; TCRdb's version includes in-frame clones alone and lacks a portion of them. The data contain about 450,000 clones, around 80% of them singletons. The V segment lost 5 bases and the J segment 2 bases; nucleotides outside the gene matches: 7. The CDR3 consists of 15 residues. CDR1 and CDR2 from the germline V gene are MNHNY and SVGAGI (reference sequence). The V call is TRBV6-6, the J call TRBJ2-7; 9 nucleotides agree with TRBD1. The sequenced material came from PBMCs. This TCR was sampled from a woman in her thirties or forties in good health. Some clones in this sample may be carry-over from other donors' samples. In DNA form, the CDR3 reads TGTGCCAGCAGTACGTCCGGGACAGGGACCTACGAGCAGTACTTC. It specifies CASSTSGTGTYEQYF.